This is a list of T cell receptor beta chains from one sample in a study of blood T cells in healthy people across ages. TCRdb reprocessed the 5' RACE reads via MiXCR and lists one record per CDR3 protein. The table lists some 760,000 distinct CDR3 sequences, roughly 25% of them singletons. A further study also used this sample, focusing on T cells of mothers and their children.

The sequencing input was blood. Source of these receptors: a boy aged 5-17 years in good health. Both conserved end residues are part of each CDR3. D genes are given only for firm matches. Not all rows give a size; the values are once, few, many and, for expanded clones, a class.

D gene	V gene	J gene	clone size	CDR3 protein	CDR3 DNA
-	TRBV5-6	TRBJ2-1	-	CASSPYVEGGNEQFF	TGTGCCAGCAGCCCTTACGTGGAAGGGGGCAATGAGCAGTTCTTC
-	TRBV2	TRBJ2-7	few	CASSEGEIHEQYF	TGTGCCAGCAGTGAGGGGGAAATCCACGAGCAGTACTTC
-	TRBV6-6	TRBJ2-1	-	CASSYPSSRAGNEQFF	TGTGCCAGCAGTTACCCCAGCTCGAGGGCGGGCAATGAGCAGTTCTTC
-	TRBV7-2	TRBJ1-4	few	CASSLSAGREKLFF	TGTGCCAGCAGCTTAAGTGCAGGGAGGGAAAAACTGTTTTTT
-	TRBV9	TRBJ2-7	-	CASSPEGPYEQYF	TGTGCCAGCAGCCCAGAGGGGCCCTACGAGCAGTACTTC
TRBD2	TRBV7-2	TRBJ2-1	-	CASSSGTSGSYNEQFF	TGTGCCAGCAGCTCTGGGACTAGCGGCTCCTACAATGAGCAGTTCTTC
-	TRBV7-9	TRBJ2-7	few	CASSAELNYEQYF	TGTGCCAGCTCGGCGGAGTTGAACTACGAGCAGTACTTC
TRBD1	TRBV18	TRBJ1-3	many	CASSQQGSGNTIYF	TGTGCCAGCTCCCAACAGGGGTCTGGAAACACCATATATTTT
TRBD2	TRBV7-2	TRBJ2-5	few	CASSSRGGGVETQYF	TGTGCCAGCAGCTCCCGTGGGGGGGGGGTAGAGACCCAGTACTTC
-	TRBV7-9	TRBJ2-5	-	CASSSLTDGNQETQYF	TGTGCCAGCAGCTCCCTTACGGACGGGAACCAAGAGACCCAGTACTTC
-	TRBV28	TRBJ2-5	few	CASSLLAGSETQYF	TGTGCCAGCAGTTTATTGGCAGGGAGTGAGACCCAGTACTTC
-	TRBV27	TRBJ2-7	few	CASSFGDTSYEQYF	TGTGCCAGCAGTTTTGGGGATACCTCCTACGAGCAGTACTTC
-	TRBV3-1	TRBJ2-1	few	CASSQKGAFGEQFF	TGTGCCAGCAGCCAAAAAGGGGCTTTCGGTGAGCAGTTCTTC
-	TRBV20-1	TRBJ2-5	many	CSARDGSRMETQYF	TGCAGTGCTAGAGATGGGTCTCGGATGGAGACCCAGTACTTC
-	TRBV7-6	TRBJ2-5	-	CASSFRDGETQYF	TGTGCCAGCAGCTTCCGTGACGGGGAGACCCAGTACTTC
TRBD1	TRBV29-1	TRBJ1-6	-	CSVQTGGDSPLHF	TGCAGCGTTCAGACAGGGGGGGATTCACCCCTCCACTTT
TRBD1	TRBV28	TRBJ2-5	-	CASGYRTGDLWAQYF	TGTGCCAGCGGGTACCGGACAGGGGATCTGTGGGCCCAGTACTTC
TRBD1	TRBV14	TRBJ2-5	-	CASSGPDRDETQYF	TGTGCCAGCAGTGGACCGGACAGGGACGAGACCCAGTACTTC
-	TRBV29-1	TRBJ2-7	-	CSVTKRGHYEQYF	TGCAGCGTCACAAAACGGGGGCACTACGAGCAGTACTTC
-	TRBV6-2/TRBV6-3	TRBJ2-7	-	CASSKRTTGKYEQYF	TGTGCCAGCAGTAAAAGGACAACCGGGAAGTACGAGCAGTACTTC
-	TRBV13	TRBJ2-7	-	CASSLGTSPYEQYF	TGTGCCAGCAGCTTAGGTACTAGTCCCTACGAGCAGTACTTC
TRBD1	TRBV15	TRBJ1-4	-	CATSRDRGTYVEKLFF	TGTGCCACCAGCAGGGACAGGGGAACCTACGTTGAAAAACTGTTTTTT
-	TRBV5-4	TRBJ2-1	-	CASSLLLKINEQFF	TGTGCCAGCAGCTTACTACTGAAGATTAATGAGCAGTTCTTC
-	TRBV29-1	TRBJ1-3	-	CSVETRGRNTIYF	TGCAGCGTAGAGACGCGGGGCAGAAACACCATATATTTT
-	TRBV20-1	TRBJ2-3	-	CSARGGGKGTDTQYF	TGCAGTGCTAGAGGAGGGGGGAAAGGCACAGATACGCAGTATTTT
-	TRBV5-5	TRBJ1-2	-	CASSYLLMTEDTF	TGTGCCAGCAGCTACCTACTAATGACAGAGGACACCTTC
-	TRBV6-1	TRBJ2-1	-	CASRDTGYNEQFF	TGTGCCAGCAGAGACACAGGGTACAATGAGCAGTTCTTC
-	TRBV5-1	TRBJ2-1	once	CASSWSGVEQFF	TGCGCCAGCAGCTGGAGTGGGGTTGAACAGTTCTTC
-	TRBV2	TRBJ2-5	-	CASSMTIQETQYF	TGTGCCAGCAGTATGACTATACAAGAGACCCAGTACTTC
-	TRBV4-2	TRBJ2-1	few	CASSQELTSYNEQFF	TGTGCCAGCAGCCAAGAATTGACTAGTTACAATGAGCAGTTCTTC
-	TRBV20-1	TRBJ2-7	-	CSARVGVETPYTYEQYF	TGCAGTGCTAGAGTCGGGGTCGAGACACCGTATACCTACGAGCAGTACTTC
TRBD1	TRBV7-9	TRBJ1-4	-	CASSPQGRDEKLFF	TGTGCCAGCAGCCCACAGGGGCGGGATGAAAAACTGTTTTTT
-	TRBV29-1	TRBJ1-1	-	CSVEGVNTEAFF	TGCAGCGTTGAAGGGGTGAACACTGAAGCTTTCTTT
-	TRBV6-2/TRBV6-3	TRBJ2-5	-	CASSYPTLRPGETQYF	TGTGCCAGCAGTTACCCGACCCTCCGGCCCGGGGAGACCCAGTACTTC
-	TRBV20-1	TRBJ2-7	few	CSVLAASSYEQYF	TGCAGTGTTCTAGCCGCCAGCTCCTACGAGCAGTACTTC
TRBD2	TRBV15	TRBJ2-3	-	CATSRDVRASGFTDTQYF	TGTGCCACCAGCAGAGATGTGCGGGCTAGCGGCTTCACAGATACGCAGTATTTT
TRBD2	TRBV4-1	TRBJ2-5	few	CASSQDPGLAGGQETQYF	TGCGCCAGCAGCCAAGATCCCGGACTAGCGGGAGGGCAAGAGACCCAGTACTTC
-	TRBV21-1	TRBJ2-1	once	CASSGMTGTSGAAYNEQFF	TGTGCCAGCAGCGGTATGACCGGGACTAGCGGGGCAGCCTACAATGAGCAGTTCTTC
-	TRBV5-5	TRBJ2-7	-	CASSLPSSDEQYF	TGTGCCAGCAGCTTGCCTAGTTCGGACGAGCAGTACTTC
-	TRBV13	TRBJ2-1	few	CASSSAGSNEQFF	TGTGCCAGCAGCTCGGCGGGTAGTAATGAGCAGTTCTTC
TRBD2	TRBV5-1	TRBJ2-1	few	CASSQGLVPSDEQFF	TGCGCCAGCAGCCAAGGACTAGTCCCCAGTGATGAGCAGTTCTTC
TRBD2	TRBV20-1	TRBJ2-1	few	CSARDPALAGDPEQFF	TGCAGTGCTAGAGATCCCGCACTAGCGGGAGACCCTGAGCAGTTCTTC
-	TRBV9	TRBJ1-3	-	CASSVGSFPSGNTIYF	TGTGCCAGCAGCGTCGGCAGTTTTCCCTCTGGAAACACCATATATTTT
-	TRBV5-1	TRBJ2-5	-	CASSLAFGGSAASQETQYF	TGCGCCAGCAGCTTGGCCTTCGGGGGTTCGGCAGCCAGCCAAGAGACCCAGTACTTC
TRBD1	TRBV6-5	TRBJ2-5	-	CASSYSPGQGPLTQYF	TGTGCCAGCAGTTACTCCCCGGGACAGGGGCCCTTGACCCAGTACTTC
-	TRBV7-9	TRBJ2-1	-	CASSLPASNEQFF	TGTGCCAGCAGCTTACCAGCAAGCAATGAGCAGTTCTTC
-	TRBV3-1	TRBJ2-7	-	CASSPKRGEQYF	TGTGCCAGCAGCCCGAAACGGGGGGAGCAGTACTTC
TRBD2	TRBV7-6	TRBJ2-5	-	CASSFERQREYVETQYF	TGTGCCAGCAGCTTCGAGCGGCAGCGGGAGTATGTCGAGACCCAGTACTTC
-	TRBV4-3	TRBJ2-7	many	CASSQTPGHTYEQYF	TGCGCCAGCAGCCAAACCCCGGGACACACCTACGAGCAGTACTTC
TRBD1	TRBV20-1	TRBJ2-3	few	CSARVAGQGLNTQYF	TGCAGTGCTAGAGTGGCCGGACAGGGTCTAAATACGCAGTATTTT
-	TRBV6-5	TRBJ2-7	-	CASSKDLPSDYEQYF	TGTGCCAGCAGTAAGGACCTCCCTAGCGATTACGAGCAGTACTTC
-	TRBV2	TRBJ1-2	few	CASSEGGFYGYTF	TGTGCCAGCAGTGAAGGCGGTTTTTATGGCTACACCTTC
-	TRBV29-1	TRBJ1-2	-	CSVTDPLDYGYTF	TGCAGCGTCACGGACCCACTTGACTATGGCTACACCTTC
-	TRBV7-2	TRBJ2-5	-	CASVAGSQETQYF	TGTGCCAGCGTGGCAGGGTCGCAAGAGACCCAGTACTTC